These T cell receptor beta chains were read from a single sample in a study of OX40 agonist ivuxolimab in advanced cancers. The table came from immunoSEQ multiplex PCR; TCRdb's copy has only in-frame clones and leaves some out. The sample shows more than 60,000 clones, 90% of them seen only once. The sample here was CD4+ or CD8+ T cells sorted from blood, taken in a trial of the OX40 agonist ivuxolimab. These receptor sequences come from an adult with an advanced solid tumor such as melanoma, head and neck, liver or kidney cancer. Both conserved end residues are part of each CDR3. D genes are given only for firm matches. Not all rows give a size; the values are once, few, many and, for expanded clones, a class.

TRBJ2-1,TRBV2,-,-,CASSEEQGSYNEQFF,TGTGCCAGCAGTGAAGAACAGGGATCCTACAATGAGCAGTTCTTC
TRBJ1-2,TRBV11-2,-,few,CASSPGLPPVGYTF,TGTGCCAGCAGCCCGGGACTACCACCGGTTGGCTACACCTTC
TRBJ2-3,TRBV9,TRBD2,-,CASSPGLAGDNPGDTQYF,TGTGCCAGCAGCCCGGGACTAGCGGGGGACAATCCAGGAGATACGCAGTATTTT
TRBJ2-1,TRBV29-1,-,-,CSAETAANKEFF,TGCAGCGCTGAGACGGCTGCCAATAAGGAGTTCTTC
TRBJ1-2,TRBV6-1,-,-,CASSAPYGYTF,TGTGCCAGCAGTGCCCCATATGGCTACACCTTC
TRBJ2-5,TRBV7-2,TRBD2,-,CASSLAGGDQETQYF,TGTGCCAGCAGCTTAGCGGGAGGGGATCAAGAGACCCAGTACTTC
TRBJ1-4,TRBV28,-,-,CASSLSWEKLFF,TGTGCCAGCAGTTTGTCTTGGGAAAAACTGTTTTTT
TRBJ2-5,TRBV19,-,-,CASTERTGSIGTRLGTQYF,TGTGCCAGTACCGAAAGGACAGGTTCGATCGGGACTAGATTAGGGACCCAGTACTTC
TRBJ1-4,TRBV28,-,-,CASRLGSPNEKLFF,TGTGCCAGCAGGTTAGGGTCGCCTAATGAAAAACTGTTTTTT
TRBJ2-1,TRBV19,TRBD1,-,CASSTADRGRYNEQFF,TGTGCCAGTAGTACTGCCGACAGGGGCCGGTACAATGAGCAGTTCTTC
TRBJ2-5,TRBV5-1,TRBD1,once,CASSQGQGRRLGETQYF,TGCGCCAGCAGCCAGGGACAGGGTAGACGATTGGGGGAGACCCAGTACTTC
TRBJ2-1,TRBV18,-,-,CASSPPLGDNEQFF,TGTGCCAGCTCACCGCCTTTAGGAGACAATGAGCAGTTCTTC
TRBJ2-3,TRBV6-5,TRBD2,-,CASSLRLAGWPDTQYF,TGTGCCAGCAGTTTAAGACTAGCGGGATGGCCAGATACGCAGTATTTT
TRBJ1-1,TRBV5-4,-,-,CASSRTELNTEAFF,TGTGCCAGCAGCCGGACAGAGTTGAACACTGAAGCTTTCTTT
TRBJ1-6,TRBV30,-,-,CAWNFGSNSPLHF,TGTGCCTGGAATTTCGGCTCGAATTCACCCCTCCACTTT
TRBJ2-5,TRBV9,TRBD2,-,CASSTSGGLQETQYF,TGTGCCAGCAGTACCAGCGGGGGACTCCAAGAGACCCAGTACTTC
TRBJ2-3,TRBV11-3,-,-,CASSLNRVTDTQYF,TGTGCCAGCAGCTTAAACAGGGTAACAGATACGCAGTATTTT
TRBJ2-7,TRBV19,-,-,CASNPVGTFIQYF,TGTGCCAGTAACCCCGTGGGGACTTTTATTCAGTACTTC
TRBJ2-7,TRBV10-3,TRBD1,-,CAISESKPGQGSYEQYF,TGTGCCATCAGTGAGTCAAAACCGGGACAGGGCTCCTACGAGCAGTACTTC
TRBJ1-4,TRBV30,-,-,CAWSVARRGTNEKLFF,TGTGCCTGGAGTGTGGCCAGGAGGGGTACTAATGAAAAACTGTTTTTT
TRBJ2-2,TRBV7-9,-,-,CASSSSGTGELFF,TGTGCCAGCAGCTCCAGCGGAACCGGGGAGCTGTTTTTT
TRBJ1-5,TRBV28,-,-,CASNHQPQHF,TGTGCCAGCAACCATCAGCCCCAGCATTTT
TRBJ2-5,TRBV30,TRBD2,-,CAWTPGLAGGETQYF,TGTGCCTGGACCCCGGGACTAGCGGGGGGAGAGACCCAGTACTTC
TRBJ1-5,TRBV2,-,-,CASSDWGLGNQPQHF,TGTGCCAGCAGTGATTGGGGGCTCGGCAATCAGCCCCAGCATTTT
TRBJ1-5,TRBV10-3,-,once,CAISVVGAGQPQHF,TGTGCCATCAGTGTAGTGGGGGCAGGTCAGCCCCAGCATTTT
TRBJ1-2,TRBV28,TRBD1,-,CASSGQGAYGYTF,TGTGCCAGCAGCGGTCAGGGGGCCTATGGCTACACCTTC
TRBJ2-3,TRBV11-3,TRBD2,-,CASSAGTKASSTDTQYF,TGTGCCAGCAGCGCAGGGACTAAAGCGTCTAGCACAGATACGCAGTATTTT
TRBJ1-1,TRBV10-3,-,-,CAISLSEGMDTEAFF,TGTGCCATCAGTCTGTCGGAGGGGATGGACACTGAAGCTTTCTTT
TRBJ1-2,TRBV27,TRBD1,-,CASSLGLGQGNYGYTF,TGTGCCAGCAGTTTAGGGCTTGGACAGGGGAACTATGGCTACACCTTC
TRBJ1-5,TRBV10-2,TRBD1,-,CASRETGVPGQPQHF,TGCGCCAGCAGAGAGACAGGGGTGCCGGGTCAGCCCCAGCATTTT
TRBJ2-7,TRBV10-3,TRBD2,-,CAISGTSGGAYEQYF,TGTGCCATCAGTGGGACTAGCGGGGGGGCCTACGAGCAGTACTTC
TRBJ2-2,TRBV28,-,-,CASSFPVSGELFF,TGTGCCAGCAGTTTCCCTGTCAGCGGGGAGCTGTTTTTT
TRBJ2-1,TRBV27,-,once,CASSLGLYNEQFF,TGTGCCAGCAGTTTAGGGCTCTACAATGAGCAGTTCTTC
TRBJ2-1,TRBV18,-,-,CASSLPRENYNEQFF,TGTGCCAGCTCACTTCCTAGAGAAAACTACAATGAGCAGTTCTTC
TRBJ2-5,TRBV5-1,TRBD2,-,CASSPGGGQETQYF,TGCGCCAGCAGCCCTGGGGGGGGGCAAGAGACCCAGTACTTC
TRBJ2-7,TRBV18,TRBD2,-,CASSPLAGVEQYF,TGTGCCAGCTCACCGTTAGCGGGGGTGGAGCAGTACTTC
TRBJ1-3,TRBV19,TRBD1,-,CASIVTGQHSGNTIYF,TGTGCCAGTATCGTCACGGGACAGCACTCTGGAAACACCATATATTTT
TRBJ1-4,TRBV30,-,once,CAWGTGLNEKLFF,TGTGCCTGGGGGACGGGGCTTAATGAAAAACTGTTTTTT
TRBJ1-4,TRBV30,-,-,CAWSAPEKLFF,TGTGCCTGGAGTGCCCCTGAAAAACTGTTTTTT
TRBJ1-4,TRBV19,-,once,CASSLGEKLFF,TGTGCCAGTAGCTTAGGTGAAAAACTGTTTTTT
TRBJ1-1,TRBV30,TRBD1,-,CAWNSLGGTGPAFF,TGTGCCTGGAACAGTCTAGGAGGGACAGGGCCGGCTTTCTTT
TRBJ2-7,TRBV9,TRBD1,once,CASSPRTGSMLYEQYF,TGTGCCAGCAGCCCCCGGACAGGATCTATGCTCTACGAGCAGTACTTC